This T cell receptor (beta chain) was recovered during a study of vaccination effects on CD4 cells after COVID-19. For the study at large: A couple of convalescent patients gave samples 16 days and one week before vaccination.

The V and J ends lost 2 bases and 0 bases respectively, with 8 bases between them. This CDR3 comprises 14 residues. Germline V CDR1 and CDR2: MNHEY, SMNVEV (reference sequence). Libraries were prepared by immunoSEQ multiplex PCR; TCRdb keeps only in-frame clonotypes and omits some of them. The data contain tens of thousands of clones, around four fifths of them singletons. Following 10 days of culture, CD4+ T cells were isolated. PCR confirmed that the person was infected with SARS-CoV-2 between March and December 2020. Study-wide findings and caveats: Clones arising from infection and from vaccination showed marked clonal contraction late after vaccination. Predominantly, the post-vaccine spike-reactive clones of convalescents comprised new vaccine-induced clones.

Of note for this clone: As yet, its antigen is unknown.

The chain has TRBV27 and TRBJ2-7, with D unresolved. The material sequenced was CD4+ T cells from PBMCs cultured without peptide, taken before COVID-19 vaccination. This clonotype originated in a human donor who had a prior SARS-CoV-2 infection. The DNA for the CDR3 is TGTGCCAGCAGTTTACGACGGTACTCCTACGAGCAGTACTTC. It codes for CASSLRRYSYEQYF.